What follows are 26 T cell receptor beta chains derived from one specimen sequenced in a study of tumor-infiltrating lymphocytes in oesophageal squamous cell carcinoma. TCRdb analysed the PCR reads with MiXCR anew, one entry per CDR3 protein. The table lists more than 9,500 distinct CDR3 sequences, roughly half of them singletons. Sequencing was carried out using esophageal tumor tissue. Receptor source: a male donor with esophageal squamous cell carcinoma.

This clonotype showed up just once. This chain uses TRBV6-6 with TRBJ2-5; D ambiguous. The end of the DNA is better explained by TRBJ2-1, so the J call may be wrong. The CDR3 runs to 13 residues. Germline V gene data show CDR1 as MNHNY and CDR2 as SVGAGI (reference sequence). The CDR3 protein is CASSEQIKDEQFF. CDR3 nucleotide sequence: TGTGCCAGCAGTGAACAAATCAAAGATGAGCAGTTCTTC.

The genes are TRBV19 and TRBJ2-7; D remains unclear. The J call could be wrong; TRBJ2-4 is a better fit for the DNA end. The CDR3 runs 14 residues. Per the germline V gene, CDR1 is LNHDA and CDR2 is SQIVND (reference sequence). CDR3 in DNA: TGTGCCAGTAGTCGATCGCCGGCCAAAAACATTCAGTACTTC. Encoded protein: CASSRSPAKNIQYF.

This clonotype was observed at least ten times. This chain joins TRBV7-9 and TRBJ1-3; D remains unclear. V was trimmed by 2 bases and J by 7 bases, leaving 15 bases between them. CDR3 length: 15 amino acids. Germline CDR1 reads SEHNR; CDR2 reads FQNEAQ (reference sequence). DNA for the CDR3: TGTGCCAGCAGCTTATTGGAATATGGCCGCAACACCATATATTTT. Encoded protein: CASSLLEYGRNTIYF.

This clonotype was seen more than once but under ten times. This chain links TRBV7-8 with TRBJ2-1; D is possibly TRBD2 (6 bases). There are 16 residues in the CDR3. V lost 5 bases, J lost 6 bases, and 20 bases lay in between. Germline assignment: CDR1 SGHVS and CDR2 FQNEAQ. CDR3 in DNA: TGTGCCAGCAGCCCGCGGGCTAGCGACCAAATCAATGAGCAGTTCTTC. This encodes CASSPRASDQINEQFF.

The chain carries TRBV27 and TRBJ2-7; D unresolved. The DNA end favors TRBJ1-2, so the J call may be wrong. Germline-derived CDR1 and CDR2 are MNHEY and SMNVEV (reference sequence). CDR3 length: 14 residues. The CDR3 reads CASNPTPEDYGYTF. CDR3 sequence (DNA): TGTGCCAGCAATCCAACACCGGAGGACTATGGCTACACCTTC.

This clonotype was counted many times. The chain is built from TRBV19 and TRBJ2-2; the match to TRBD2 covers 13 bases. J lost 10 bases, V lost 7 bases, and 3 bases had no gene match. This CDR3 contains 13 residues. The germline V gene has CDR1 LNHDA and CDR2 SQIVND (reference sequence). The CDR3 spells CASTGLAGAELFF. The CDR3 DNA follows: TGTGCCAGTACAGGACTAGCGGGAGCGGAGCTGTTTTTT.

Many counts were recorded for this clonotype. The chain has TRBV5-1 and TRBJ2-3, with D perhaps matching TRBD1 (6 bases). The V end was cut by 2 bases, the J end by 4 bases, with 14 bases between. Germline V gene sequence: CDR1 SGHRS, CDR2 YFSETQ. This CDR3 region has 15 residues. The CDR3, as DNA: TGCGCCAGCAGCTTACAGGGCGATATCCCAGATACGCAGTATTTT. Translation gives CASSLQGDIPDTQYF.

In this sample, this clonotype turned up many times. The chain uses TRBV7-3 and TRBJ1-1; a weak D match, TRBD1 (5 bases). The CDR3 is 15 amino acids. V shed 1 base and J shed 0 bases, with 9 bases lying between them. In germline, CDR1 is SGHTA, CDR2 FQGTGA. Here the CDR3 reads CASSLSGGMNTEAFF. CDR3 bases: TGTGCCAGCAGCTTAAGTGGGGGGATGAACACTGAAGCTTTCTTT.

This clonotype is medium-sized within its sample. The rearrangement joins TRBV6-1 to TRBJ2-7, with 10 positions matching TRBD1. Germline values: CDR1 MNHNS, CDR2 SASEGT. The V segment lost 8 bases and the J segment 2 bases; nucleotides outside the gene matches: 9. The CDR3 is 15 residues long. CDR3 in amino acids: CASGTGVDGAYEQYF. The DNA for the CDR3 is TGTGCCAGCGGGACAGGGGTGGATGGGGCCTACGAGCAGTACTTC.

The chain has TRBV7-2 and TRBJ2-7; the D gene is possibly TRBD1 (6 bases). The DNA end lines up better with TRBJ2-1; the J call may be wrong. The CDR3 consists of 17 residues. Germline assignment: CDR1 SGHTA and CDR2 FQGNSA. The CDR3 loop is CASSKWQGTSSYNEQFF. For the CDR3, the DNA is TGTGCCAGCAGCAAATGGCAGGGGACAAGCTCCTACAATGAGCAGTTCTTC.

DNA for the CDR3: TGTGCCAGCAGAACCCTTAGCGGGACTGGGTACAATGAGCAGTTCTTC. The encoded protein is CASRTLSGTGYNEQFF. The gene calls are TRBV28 and TRBJ2-4; 8 positions match TRBD2. The J call could be wrong; TRBJ2-1 is a better fit for the DNA end. This CDR3 is built from 16 residues. The V gene's germline CDR1 is MDHEN and CDR2 SYDVKM.

Concerning this clonotype: The junction departs from the called germline gene at one end, perhaps through a read error. The genes are TRBV7-9 and TRBJ2-1, with a weak D call TRBD2 (6 bases). This CDR3 spans 13 amino acids. CDR1 and CDR2 from the germline V gene are SEHNR and FQNEAQ (reference sequence). CDR3 protein: CASSPTSYDEQFF. In DNA form, the CDR3 reads TGTGCCAGCAGTCCCACTAGCTACGATGAGCAGTTCTTC.

The chain links TRBV7-3 to TRBJ2-1, with a weak D call TRBD1 (6 bases). The end of the DNA aligns better with TRBJ2-7, so the J call may be wrong. The germline gives CDR1 SGHTA, CDR2 FQGTGA. The CDR3 has 15 amino acids. The CDR3 here is CASSLMPGTRYEQYF. The CDR3 DNA reads as TGTGCCAGCAGCTTAATGCCCGGGACACGCTACGAGCAGTACTTC.

This clonotype was detected many times. This chain connects TRBV28 to TRBJ2-1; 7 bases fit TRBD1. The germline V gene encodes CDR1 MDHEN and CDR2 SYDVKM. The CDR3 runs to 15 residues. After removal of 7 bases from V and 5 bases from J, the junction contained 11 bases not matched to a gene. CDR3 in DNA: TGTGCCAGCAATCTCCCGGGACAGCTTCACAATGAGCAGTTCTTC. Amino acids: CASNLPGQLHNEQFF. Complete variable domain (other parts from reference TRBV28 and TRBJ2-1): DVKVTQSSRYLVKRTGEKVFLECVQDMDHENMFWYRQDPGLGLRLIYFSYDVKMKEKGDIPEGYSVSREKKERFSLILESASTNQTSMYLCASNLPGQLHNEQFFGPGTRLTVL.

This clonotype is a singleton in its sample. The rearrangement uses TRBV27 and TRBJ2-1, with D perhaps matching TRBD1 or TRBD2 (6 bases each). This CDR3 is built from 18 residues. V was trimmed by 4 bases and J by 1 base, leaving 20 bases between them. The V gene's germline CDR1 is MNHEY and CDR2 SMNVEV (reference sequence). CDR3: CASSSGTYAGISYNEQFF. The CDR3 region has the DNA TGTGCCAGCAGTTCCGGGACATATGCGGGAATTTCCTACAATGAGCAGTTCTTC.

The chain is built from TRBV7-2 and TRBJ1-4; TRBD1 is a possible D gene (6 bases). V dropped 2 bases and J dropped 8 bases, with 12 bases sitting between them. The germline V gene encodes CDR1 SGHTA and CDR2 FQGNSA. This CDR3 is built from 14 residues. The CDR3 spells CASSLLQGGEKLFF. DNA of the CDR3: TGTGCCAGCAGCTTACTACAGGGAGGGGAAAAACTGTTTTTT. The full variable domain, rest sourced from reference TRBV7-2 and TRBJ1-4, is GAGVSQSPSNKVTEKGKDVELRCDPISGHTALYWYRQSLGQGLEFLIYFQGNSAPDKSGLPSDRFSAERTGGSVSTLTIQRTQQEDSAVYLCASSLLQGGEKLFFGSGTQLSVL.

About this clonotype itself: At one end, the junction sequence differs from germline, possibly due to a read error. The chain links TRBV7-2 to TRBJ2-5; no definite D call. Per the germline V gene, CDR1 is SGHTA and CDR2 is FQGNSA. The length of the CDR3 is 12 residues. The CDR3 sequence is CASGLYQETQYF. The CDR3, as DNA: TGTGCCAGCGGCTTATACCAAGAGACCCAGTACTTC.

This chain uses TRBV3-1 with TRBJ1-1, with 8 bases aligning to TRBD1. The CDR3 consists of 14 residues. Germline lookup yields CDR1 LGHDT and CDR2 YNNKEL (reference sequence). V shed 0 bases and J 8 bases; nucleotides not matched to a gene: 5. Written as DNA, the CDR3 is TGTGCCAGCAGCCAAGACTTGGCAGGGGGCGAAGCTTTCTTT. This sequence encodes CASSQDLAGGEAFF.

This clonotype is medium-sized in the sample. V and J are TRBV7-9 and TRBJ2-3; 9 bases align to TRBD2. CDR3 length equals 14 residues. J gave up 10 bases and V 1 base, and 6 bases lay outside the gene matches. Germline assignment: CDR1 SEHNR and CDR2 FQNEAQ (reference sequence). CDR3 nucleotides: TGTGCCAGCAGCTTAGGAGGCGGGAGGGGTGCGCAGTATTTT. This codes for CASSLGGGRGAQYF.

This clonotype has only a few counts. A much more abundant neighbour one base away suggests this may be a read error. The chain joins TRBV10-2 to TRBJ2-7; either TRBD1 or TRBD2 may supply D (6 bases each). V was shortened by 6 bases and J by 7 bases, with 22 bases between the two germline ends. Germline V gene lookup returns CDR1 WSHSY and CDR2 SAAADI. The CDR3 consists of 15 residues. This CDR3 reads CASRWGASSYNEQYF. The CDR3 nucleotides are TGCGCCAGCAGGTGGGGGGCCAGCTCCTACAATGAGCAGTACTTC.

This chain connects TRBV5-1 to TRBJ2-7; D is undetermined. With 0 bases removed from V and 0 bases from J, the gap between germline ends came to 7 bases. CDR1 is SGHRS and CDR2 is YFSETQ in the germline V gene. This CDR3 contains 14 residues. CDR3 in amino acids: CASSLGGSSYEQYF. The CDR3 bases are TGCGCCAGCAGCTTGGGGGGTTCCTCCTACGAGCAGTACTTC. The complete variable domain, with remaining parts taken from reference TRBV5-1 and TRBJ2-7, reads KAGVTQTPRYLIKTRGQQVTLSCSPISGHRSVSWYQQTPGQGLQFLFEYFSETQRNKGNFPGRFSGRQFSNSRSEMNVSTLELGDSALYLCASSLGGSSYEQYFGPGTRLTVT.

The chain links TRBV7-3 to TRBJ2-5; possibly TRBD2 for D (6 bases). V was clipped by 5 bases and J by 11 bases, with 27 bases between them. This CDR3 contains 16 residues. Germline loops: CDR1 SGHTA, CDR2 FQGTGA. The CDR3 DNA is TGTGCCAGCAGCCCCCGACTAGGGAGTCTCTACAATGAGCAGTACTTC. Translated, it gives CASSPRLGSLYNEQYF.

By frequency in the sample, this clonotype is medium-sized. V and J are TRBV12-3 or TRBV12-4 and TRBJ2-1; D is undetermined. The V and J ends lost 1 base and 6 bases respectively, with 7 bases between them. The length of the CDR3 is 13 residues. CDR3 amino acids: CASSLGLFNEQFF. The CDR3 nucleotides are TGTGCCAGCAGTTTAGGACTGTTCAATGAGCAGTTCTTC.

This rearrangement joins TRBV7-6 to TRBJ1-1; D perhaps matches TRBD1 (6 bases). The CDR3 spans 14 residues. Germline loops: CDR1 SGHVS, CDR2 FNYEAQ. V was trimmed by 0 bases and J by 5 bases, leaving 10 bases between them. The CDR3 coding sequence is TGTGCCAGCAGCTTAGCGGGGGCGAAAACTGAAGCTTTCTTT. Translated, it gives CASSLAGAKTEAFF. The variable domain in full, with the rest retrieved from reference TRBV7-6 and TRBJ1-1, is GAGVSQSPRYKVTKRGQDVALRCDPISGHVSLYWYRQALGQGPEFLTYFNYEAQQDKSGLPNDRFSAERPEGSISTLTIQRTEQRDSAMYRCASSLAGAKTEAFFGQGTRLTVV.

This sequence joins TRBV6-6 and TRBJ2-1; possible D gene TRBD1, 7 bases. The DNA end is more similar to TRBJ2-5, so the J call may be wrong. This CDR3 contains 13 residues. Germline lookup yields CDR1 MNHNY and CDR2 SVGAGI (reference sequence). CDR3 region: CASLLRGAETQYF. CDR3 nucleotide sequence: TGTGCCAGTCTACTCAGGGGGGCAGAGACCCAGTACTTC.

This sequence joins TRBV7-2 and TRBJ2-7; D is possibly TRBD1 or TRBD2 (5 bases each). The J call could be wrong; TRBJ2-5 is a better fit for the DNA end. This CDR3 has 15 residues. Germline assignment: CDR1 SGHTA and CDR2 FQGNSA. The CDR3 region is CASSLGAGNKETQYF. The CDR3 DNA sequence: TGTGCCAGCAGTCTCGGGGCAGGCAATAAAGAGACCCAGTACTTC.